The source of this T cell receptor (beta chain) is a study of shared clonotypes between healthy human individuals. Points from the study as a whole: What limited the represented genetic and exposure-history diversity was the small number of donors.

A deep-level run was used for the assay. Produced via immunoSEQ multiplex PCR; TCRdb's table is partial and in-frame only. Counted here are hundreds of thousands of clones, about four fifths occurring once; the ten biggest clones make up about 12%. About this clone: Its antigen is as yet unknown.

Looked up from germline, CDR1 is WNHNN and CDR2 is SYGVQD (reference sequence). J gave up 2 bases and V 5 bases, and 5 bases lay outside the gene matches. There are 14 residues in the CDR3. The J gene is TRBJ2-7, the V gene TRBV10-1, with 8 bases fitting TRBD1. Specimen: PBMCs. This receptor was obtained from a middle-aged woman in good health. Some clones in this sample may be carry-over from other donors' samples. CDR3 in amino acids: CASSRTGKAYEQYF. In nucleotides, the CDR3 is TGCGCCAGCAGTAGGACAGGGAAGGCCTACGAGCAGTACTTC.